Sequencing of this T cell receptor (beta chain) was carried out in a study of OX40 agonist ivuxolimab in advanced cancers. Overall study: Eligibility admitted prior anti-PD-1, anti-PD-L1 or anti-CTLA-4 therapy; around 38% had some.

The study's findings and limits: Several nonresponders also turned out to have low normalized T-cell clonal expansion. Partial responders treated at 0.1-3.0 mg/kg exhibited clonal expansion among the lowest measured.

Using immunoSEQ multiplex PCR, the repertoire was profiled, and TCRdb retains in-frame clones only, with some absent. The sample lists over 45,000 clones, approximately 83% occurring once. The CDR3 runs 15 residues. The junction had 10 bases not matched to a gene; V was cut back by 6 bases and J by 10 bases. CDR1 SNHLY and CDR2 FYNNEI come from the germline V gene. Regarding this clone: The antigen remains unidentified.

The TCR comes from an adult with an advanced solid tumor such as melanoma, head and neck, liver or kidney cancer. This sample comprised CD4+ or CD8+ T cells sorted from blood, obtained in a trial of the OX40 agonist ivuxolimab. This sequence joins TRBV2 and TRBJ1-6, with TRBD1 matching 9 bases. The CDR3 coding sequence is TGTGCCAGCAGCGAATTACAGGGGGCTAGATCACCCCTCCACTTT. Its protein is CASSELQGARSPLHF.